These 30 T cell receptor beta chains share one sample of origin, sequenced in a study of CD8 T cells in Susac syndrome. RNA in amounts of roughly 0.5 to 1 ug was reverse transcribed with random hexamers. TCRdb used MiXCR to reprocess the immunoSEQ multiplex PCR reads, holding one entry per CDR3 protein. The sample lists about 440,000 distinct CDR3 sequences, 85% occurring once. The material sequenced was CD8+ T cells from PBMCs. The receptors were sampled from a human donor with multiple sclerosis.

This sequence joins TRBV25-1 and TRBJ2-7; 9 positions agree with TRBD1. Germline loops: CDR1 MGHDK, CDR2 SYGVNS. This CDR3 is built from 17 residues. V was clipped by 4 bases and J by 2 bases; unmatched bases: 12. CDR3 sequence reads: CASSGVNWDRATYEQYF. The CDR3 nucleotides are TGTGCCAGCAGTGGGGTTAACTGGGACAGGGCCACCTACGAGCAGTACTTC.

This clonotype was found a few times. The gene calls are TRBV30 and TRBJ2-7; 8 nucleotides match TRBD1. CDR1 is GTSNPN, CDR2 SVGIG, per germline (reference sequence). V was clipped by 5 bases and J by 4 bases; unmatched bases: 13. The CDR3 covers 15 residues. CDR3 sequence reads: CAWLPPRQGIYEQYF. The DNA of the CDR3 is TGTGCCTGGCTCCCCCCCAGACAGGGGATTTACGAGCAGTACTTC.

The CDR3 protein is CASSYGLTGNYGYTF. DNA for the CDR3: TGTGCCAGCAGTTACGGATTGACAGGGAACTATGGCTACACCTTC. This chain joins TRBV6-5 and TRBJ1-2; 7 bases align to TRBD1. Trimming removed 2 bases from V and 2 bases from J; junction bases left unmatched: 5. The CDR3 extends over 15 amino acids. Per germline, CDR1 MNHEY and CDR2 SVGAGI.

The rearrangement uses TRBV10-3 and TRBJ1-1; 10 bases are a match to TRBD1. V shed 9 bases and J 4 bases; nucleotides not matched to a gene: 8. Germline lookup yields CDR1 ENHRY and CDR2 SYGVKD. CDR3 length equals 14 residues. The CDR3 loop is CAIGQGEGGTEAFF. In DNA, the CDR3 is TGTGCCATAGGACAGGGGGAGGGGGGCACTGAAGCTTTCTTT.

J is TRBJ2-1 and V is TRBV28; 8 nucleotides line up with TRBD2. This CDR3 contains 14 residues. The germline V gene encodes CDR1 MDHEN and CDR2 SYDVKM. The junction had 3 bases not matched to a gene; V was cut back by 2 bases and J by 6 bases. The CDR3 loop is CASSLLLAGNEQFF. Here the CDR3 DNA reads TGTGCCAGCAGTTTACTCCTAGCGGGCAATGAGCAGTTCTTC.

CDR3 residues: CASSLGLRNTGELFF. CDR3 bases: TGTGCCAGCAGTTTGGGGCTGAGAAACACCGGGGAGCTGTTTTTT. This chain links TRBV28 with TRBJ2-2, with a possible D match to TRBD1 (5 bases). Trimming stripped 3 bases from V and 2 bases from J, with 10 bases between. Germline V lookup: CDR1 MDHEN, CDR2 SYDVKM. The CDR3 totals 15 residues.

The chain combines TRBV19 with TRBJ2-5; TRBD1 is a possible D gene (5 bases). Germline CDR1 is LNHDA and CDR2 is SQIVND (reference sequence). Trimming stripped 1 base from V and 1 base from J, with 10 bases between. The CDR3 spans 15 residues. The CDR3 sequence is CASSIVIDSQETQYF. The CDR3, as DNA: TGTGCCAGTAGTATAGTCATAGACAGCCAAGAGACCCAGTACTTC.

The gene calls are TRBV9 and TRBJ2-3; possible D gene TRBD2, 5 bases. Trimming took off 3 bases at V and 2 bases at J, with 16 bases between the two ends. There are 16 residues in the CDR3. Germline CDR1 and CDR2: SGDLS and YYNGEE. The CDR3 is CASSAYDYLPTDTQYF. The CDR3 coding sequence is TGTGCCAGCAGCGCCTACGACTACCTACCCACAGATACGCAGTATTTT. The whole variable domain, remainder taken from reference TRBV9 and TRBJ2-3, is DSGVTQTPKHLITATGQRVTLRCSPRSGDLSVYWYQQSLDQGLQFLIQYYNGEERAKGNILERFSAQQFPDLHSELNLSSLELGDSALYFCASSAYDYLPTDTQYFGPGTRLTVL.

The chain joins TRBV7-2 to TRBJ2-1; TRBD2 matches 8 bases. V lost 2 bases and J lost 7; bases outside the gene matches: 13. The germline V gene has CDR1 SGHTA and CDR2 FQGNSA. The CDR3 length is 17 residues. As DNA, the CDR3 is TGTGCCAGCAGCTTAATCTCCCAGGTAGCGGGGAAGAATGAGCAGTTCTTC. It codes for CASSLISQVAGKNEQFF.

This chain's CDR3 is CASSSLAGGPFNEQFF. In DNA form, the CDR3 reads TGTGCCAGCAGTTCGCTAGCGGGAGGGCCCTTCAATGAGCAGTTCTTC. The J gene is TRBJ2-1, the V gene TRBV27, with 12 bases matching TRBD2. Trimming at V came to 4 bases and at J to 6 bases, leaving 7 bases not matched to a gene. In germline, CDR1 is MNHEY, CDR2 SMNVEV (reference sequence). CDR3 length: 16 amino acids.

This clonotype was found once. The chain carries TRBV20-1 and TRBJ1-2, with 8 bases identical to TRBD1. Germline CDR1 DFQATT, CDR2 SNEGSKA (reference sequence). This CDR3 region has 15 residues. V shed 6 bases, J shed 4 bases, and the junction held 13 bases outside the gene matches. CDR3 bases: TGCAGTGCCTTCGGACAGGGCCAGGCTGGCTATGGCTACACCTTC. It encodes CSAFGQGQAGYGYTF.

The chain joins TRBV4-1 to TRBJ2-2; 10 bases match TRBD2. The CDR3 has 17 residues. Germline V CDR1 and CDR2: MGHRA, YSYEKL. V shed 0 bases, J shed 4 bases, and the junction held 5 bases outside the gene matches. The CDR3 DNA sequence: TGCGCCAGCAGCCAAGATCAGTCTAGCGGGAGCACCGGGGAGCTGTTTTTT. Its protein is CASSQDQSSGSTGELFF.

This chain uses TRBV30 with TRBJ2-3; 7 nucleotides match TRBD2. Looked up from germline, CDR1 is GTSNPN and CDR2 is SVGIG (reference sequence). The CDR3 is 15 residues long. J gave up 4 bases and V 2 bases, and 9 bases lay outside the gene matches. CDR3 protein: CAWSLGAGAADTQYF. The CDR3 DNA is TGTGCCTGGAGTCTCGGCGCGGGAGCGGCAGATACGCAGTATTTT.

The V call is TRBV27, the J call TRBJ2-1; D call uncertain. The CDR3 runs 16 residues. V lost 6 bases, J lost 8 bases, and 23 bases lay in between. Germline V gives CDR1 MNHEY, CDR2 SMNVEV (reference sequence). In nucleotides, the CDR3 is TGTGCCAGCAGCCCCCCTGCTAGACGATTTTTTGATGAGCAGTTCTTC. Its translation is CASSPPARRFFDEQFF.

In nucleotides, the CDR3 is TGTGCCAGCAGCTTATTAGGGACAGCCAACTATGGCTACACCTTC. Translation gives CASSLLGTANYGYTF. The gene calls are TRBV5-6 and TRBJ1-2; TRBD1 matches at 7 bases. This CDR3 has 15 residues. V lost 2 bases and J lost 2; bases outside the gene matches: 6. CDR1 SGHDT and CDR2 YYEEEE come from the germline V gene.

The chain carries TRBV30 and TRBJ2-7, with a possible D match to TRBD2 (5 bases). The germline V and J ends were trimmed by 8 bases and 0 bases, with 14 bases remaining between them. The CDR3 spans 13 residues. Germline assignment: CDR1 GTSNPN and CDR2 SVGIG (reference sequence). The CDR3 bases are TGTGCCGGAGAAGGCGGGTACTCCTACGAGCAGTACTTC. Translation: CAGEGGYSYEQYF. Full variable domain (rest looked up from reference TRBV30 and TRBJ2-7): SQTIHQWPATLVQPVGSPLSLECTVEGTSNPNLYWYRQAAGRGLQLLFYSVGIGQISSEVPQNLSASRPQDRQFILSSKKLLLSDSGFYLCAGEGGYSYEQYFGPGTRLTVT.

This chain joins TRBV4-1 and TRBJ2-7, with a tentative D call TRBD1 (6 bases). This CDR3 has 14 amino acids. Deletions cut 3 bases from V and 3 bases from J, with 12 bases between. The germline V gene has CDR1 MGHRA and CDR2 YSYEKL. CDR3 in DNA: TGCGCCAGCAGCCATCTGGTACAGGGCTACGAGCAGTACTTC. The encoded protein is CASSHLVQGYEQYF.

The chain joins TRBV20-1 to TRBJ2-1, with 7 bases matching TRBD2. Trimming at V came to 1 base and at J to 7 bases, leaving 7 bases not matched to a gene. CDR1 and CDR2 from the germline V gene are DFQATT and SNEGSKA (reference sequence). The CDR3 has 14 residues. CDR3 sequence: CSARGDYSWNEQFF. CDR3 in DNA: TGCAGTGCTAGAGGGGACTACTCGTGGAATGAGCAGTTCTTC.

The rearrangement uses TRBV7-9 and TRBJ1-1; TRBD1 aligns across 7 bases. The CDR3 length is 16 residues. J was trimmed by 0 bases and V by 0 bases; bases with no gene match: 4. Germline CDR1 SEHNR, CDR2 FQNEAQ (reference sequence). The CDR3 DNA reads TGTGCCAGCAGCTTAGCGGGGGACAGCTTGAACACTGAAGCTTTCTTT. It codes for CASSLAGDSLNTEAFF.

The V call is TRBV7-8, the J call TRBJ1-4; a possible D gene is TRBD1 (6 bases). CDR3 length: 16 residues. V lost 4 bases, J lost 6 bases, and 18 bases lay in between. The germline V gene encodes CDR1 SGHVS and CDR2 FQNEAQ. The CDR3: CASSSTLRGRDEKLFF. CDR3 bases: TGTGCCAGCAGCTCAACCCTCAGGGGAAGGGATGAAAAACTGTTTTTT. Together with reference TRBV7-8 and TRBJ1-4, the CDR3 gives the full variable domain: GAGVSQSPRYKVAKRGQDVALRCDPISGHVSLFWYQQALGQGPEFLTYFQNEAQLDKSGLPSDRFFAERPEGSVSTLKIQRTQQEDSAVYLCASSSTLRGRDEKLFFGSGTQLSVL.

This clonotype has just one count. The chain couples TRBV5-6 to TRBJ2-7, with TRBD2 matching 9 bases. The V gene's germline CDR1 is SGHDT and CDR2 YYEEEE. CDR3 length: 14 amino acids. Germline trimming cut 5 bases from V and 0 bases from J; bases unmatched to any gene: 3. The CDR3 region is CASSQTSGSYEQYF. The CDR3 DNA reads as TGTGCCAGCAGTCAGACTAGCGGCTCCTACGAGCAGTACTTC.

In its sample, this clonotype was seen once. The rearrangement joins TRBV7-9 to TRBJ2-5; no clear D. V was pared by 0 bases and J by 4 bases, with 12 bases between. In germline, CDR1 is SEHNR, CDR2 FQNEAQ (reference sequence). This CDR3 comprises 15 residues. CDR3 bases: TGTGCCAGCAGCTTAGCTAAGACTTTACTAGAGACCCAGTACTTC. Its translation is CASSLAKTLLETQYF.

The rearrangement uses TRBV11-3 and TRBJ2-3; 7 bases align to TRBD2. J was trimmed by 4 bases and V by 5 bases; bases with no gene match: 9. The CDR3 loop spans 15 amino acids. CDR1 is SGHNT, CDR2 YENEEA, per germline. CDR3 sequence: CASSTGTNSADTQYF. The CDR3 coding sequence is TGTGCCAGCAGCACCGGGACTAACTCTGCAGATACGCAGTATTTT. Full variable domain (outside the CDR3, taken from reference TRBV11-3 and TRBJ2-3): EAGVVQSPRYKIIEKKQPVAFWCNPISGHNTLYWYLQNLGQGPELLIRYENEEAVDDSQLPKDRFSAERLKGVDSTLKIQPAELGDSAVYLCASSTGTNSADTQYFGPGTRLTVL.

This clonotype was counted a few times. This chain links TRBV6-1 with TRBJ1-1, with D unresolved. V lost 7 bases and J 1 base, leaving 10 bases between the germline ends. CDR3 length: 13 residues. Germline assignment: CDR1 MNHNS and CDR2 SASEGT. CDR3: CASIVEANTEAFF. CDR3 DNA sequence: TGTGCCAGCATTGTGGAAGCGAACACTGAAGCTTTCTTT.

This rearrangement joins TRBV5-1 to TRBJ1-1; perhaps TRBD1 as D (5 bases). CDR3 size: 19 residues. Germline assignment: CDR1 SGHRS and CDR2 YFSETQ. V shed 1 base and J shed 1 base, with 23 bases lying between them. The CDR3 is CASSLPNDLGPWGNTEAFF. The CDR3 DNA reads as TGCGCCAGCAGCTTGCCAAACGACCTGGGACCGTGGGGGAACACTGAAGCTTTCTTT.

V gene TRBV28 combines with J gene TRBJ1-5; TRBD1 might be the D (6 bases). Germline assignment: CDR1 MDHEN and CDR2 SYDVKM. The V end lost 6 bases, the J end lost 2 bases, and 23 bases lay between the germline ends. The CDR3 is made up of 18 amino acids. The CDR3 is CASRPKTSGVAGNQPQHF. CDR3 sequence (DNA): TGTGCCAGCAGACCCAAAACCTCAGGGGTAGCGGGCAATCAGCCCCAGCATTTT.

J is TRBJ2-5 and V is TRBV5-1, with 10 bases fitting TRBD2. From germline, CDR1 is SGHRS and CDR2 YFSETQ. The CDR3 is made up of 15 amino acids. V was clipped by 9 bases and J by 5 bases; unmatched bases: 13. The CDR3 protein is CATSAGLAANETQYF. CDR3 DNA sequence: TGCGCCACTTCCGCCGGACTAGCGGCCAATGAGACCCAGTACTTC.

The chain recombines TRBV2 with TRBJ1-1; 9 nucleotides agree with TRBD1. Looked up from germline, CDR1 is SNHLY and CDR2 is FYNNEI. The CDR3 sequence is 15 residues long. V dropped 5 bases and J dropped 1; count of bases not matched to a gene: 5. The DNA of the CDR3 is TGTGCCAGCAGTCCCCCGGACAGGGGGAACACTGAAGCTTTCTTT. Translated: CASSPPDRGNTEAFF.

The V call is TRBV20-1, the J call TRBJ2-3; 8 bases align to TRBD2. The CDR3 length is 18 residues. V lost 2 bases, J lost 5 bases, and 18 bases stayed unmatched. Germline V lookup: CDR1 DFQATT, CDR2 SNEGSKA (reference sequence). CDR3: CSARSPGTRGGPQDTQYF. For the CDR3, the DNA is TGCAGTGCTAGATCTCCCGGGACTAGGGGTGGCCCCCAAGATACGCAGTATTTT.

A single count supports this clonotype. The chain has TRBV13 and TRBJ2-7, with TRBD2 matching 8 bases. The CDR3 extends over 16 amino acids. Germline CDR1 reads PRHDT; CDR2 reads FYEKMQ (reference sequence). V dropped 5 bases and J dropped 2; count of bases not matched to a gene: 11. CDR3 nucleotides: TGTGCCAGCAGCGGGGGACTAGACGGCAAAACCTACGAGCAGTACTTC. Protein: CASSGGLDGKTYEQYF. Filled out from reference TRBV13 and TRBJ2-7, the complete variable domain reads AAGVIQSPRHLIKEKRETATLKCYPIPRHDTVYWYQQGPGQDPQFLISFYEKMQSDKGSIPDRFSAQQFSDYHSELNMSSLELGDSALYFCASSGGLDGKTYEQYFGPGTRLTVT.